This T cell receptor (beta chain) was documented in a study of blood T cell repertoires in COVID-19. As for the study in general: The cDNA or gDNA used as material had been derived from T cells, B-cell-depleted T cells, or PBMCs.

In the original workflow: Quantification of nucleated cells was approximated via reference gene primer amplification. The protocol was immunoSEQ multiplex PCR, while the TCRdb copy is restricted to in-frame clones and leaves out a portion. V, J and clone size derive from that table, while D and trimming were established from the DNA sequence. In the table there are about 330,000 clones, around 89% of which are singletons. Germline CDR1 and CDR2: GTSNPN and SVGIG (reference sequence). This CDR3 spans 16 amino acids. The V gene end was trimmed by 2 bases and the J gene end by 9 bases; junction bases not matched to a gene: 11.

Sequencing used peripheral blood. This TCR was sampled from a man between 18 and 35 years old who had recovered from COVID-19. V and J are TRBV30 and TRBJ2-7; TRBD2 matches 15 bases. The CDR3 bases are TGTGCCTGGAGTCCCAAAGGACTAGCGGGAGGGGAACGGCAGTACTTC. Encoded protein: CAWSPKGLAGGERQYF. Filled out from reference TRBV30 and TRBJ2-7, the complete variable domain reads SQTIHQWPATLVQPVGSPLSLECTVEGTSNPNLYWYRQAAGRGLQLLFYSVGIGQISSEVPQNLSASRPQDRQFILSSKKLLLSDSGFYLCAWSPKGLAGGERQYFGPGTRLTVT.